This T cell receptor (beta chain) was sequenced for a study of human T cells and chemical hapten exposure. Study-level points and caveats: Compared to controls, expanded TCRs made significantly more large clusters of similar CDR3s.

Time point meaning: patch test 1, 2 weeks after DPC sensitization. As to treatment: therapeutic diphenylcyclopropenone sensitization with weekly scalp DPC. Each patch test followed a blood draw. TCRdb re-derived calls from the RACE reads in MiXCR, one entry per CDR3 protein. This sample carries some 340,000 distinct CDR3 sequences, roughly 6.9% of them seen once, and the ten largest clones take approximately 8.9%. This clonotype was detected many times. The antigen is undetermined. CDR1 LGHNA and CDR2 YSLEER come from the germline V gene. CDR3 size: 16 residues. V lost 1 base to trimming and J lost 2 bases; unmatched junction nucleotides: 1.

The sample here was whole blood, taken in connection with sensitization to the hapten diphenylcyclopropenone (DPC). The chain links TRBV4-3 to TRBJ2-1; 11 bases are shared with TRBD2. The TCR was taken from a young woman with alopecia areata. Some clones in this sample may be carry-over from other donors' samples. The CDR3 is CASSQVSGGAYNEQFF. The CDR3 region has the DNA TGCGCCAGCAGCCAAGTTAGCGGGGGGGCCTACAATGAGCAGTTCTTC.